Shown below are 25 T cell receptor beta chains from a single sample sequenced in a study of cytomegalovirus exposure and HLA in healthy donors. Both 60 Vbeta primers and 13 Jbeta primers went into the PCR. Sequencing was performed with immunoSEQ multiplex PCR; in TCRdb, only in-frame clones are kept and a portion is missing. The sample totals just under 90,000 clones. Sequencing was performed on PBMCs. Every receptor here comes from a girl under 18 in good health and CMV-seropositive.

V usage is TRBV18 and J usage is TRBJ1-2, with D possibly being TRBD1 (5 bases). The germline V and J ends were trimmed by 2 bases and 5 bases, with 18 bases remaining between them. CDR1 is KGHSH and CDR2 is LQKENI in the germline V gene. The CDR3 covers 16 residues. In DNA, the CDR3 is TGTGCCAGCTCACCATGGCGGGACGGGCGTTTTTATGGCTACACCTTC. This gives the protein CASSPWRDGRFYGYTF.

CDR3 DNA: TGTGCCATCAAAAGGACAGGGGGCGCGGAAGGTGCCTACAATGAGCAGTTCTTC. This sequence encodes CAIKRTGGAEGAYNEQFF. The gene calls are TRBV10-3 and TRBJ2-1, with 11 bases aligning to TRBD1. The CDR3 spans 18 residues. Germline assignment: CDR1 ENHRY and CDR2 SYGVKD. V trimming: 7 bases; J trimming: 2 bases; junction bases outside the gene matches: 13.

The V gene is TRBV6-5, the J gene TRBJ1-6; 8 bases are shared with TRBD1. The CDR3 has 13 amino acids. The germline gives CDR1 MNHEY, CDR2 SVGAGI. V lost 8 bases to trimming and J lost 7 bases; unmatched junction nucleotides: 4. The CDR3 sequence: CASGRTGNSPLHF. The CDR3 DNA reads as TGTGCCAGCGGGAGGACAGGGAATTCACCCCTCCACTTT.

The rearrangement joins TRBV6-1 to TRBJ2-1; weak D call: TRBD2 (5 bases). From germline, CDR1 is MNHNS and CDR2 SASEGT. This CDR3 spans 14 amino acids. V shed 3 bases and J shed 12 bases, with 18 bases lying between them. CDR3 sequence: CASSDSVLLERQFF. CDR3 DNA: TGTGCCAGCAGTGATTCCGTCCTACTAGAACGGCAGTTCTTC.

V and J are TRBV6-5 and TRBJ2-5; D might be TRBD2 (5 bases). The CDR3 length is 14 residues. Germline CDR1 is MNHEY and CDR2 is SVGAGI. Trimming removed 8 bases at V and 5 bases at J, with 18 bases between. This CDR3 reads CASAVPGVGETQYF. CDR3 coding DNA: TGTGCCAGCGCCGTACCCGGGGTCGGGGAGACCCAGTACTTC.

The genes are TRBV6-5 and TRBJ1-3; D is undetermined. V was trimmed by 7 bases and J by 2 bases, leaving 12 bases between them. Germline CDR1 MNHEY, CDR2 SVGAGI. The CDR3 has 14 residues. CDR3 in DNA: TGTGCCAGCATCGGTACCAAGACTGGAAACACCATATATTTT. It is translated as CASIGTKTGNTIYF.

In DNA, the CDR3 is TGTGCCAGCAGCGTAGGTCCGGGGGCCTACGAGCAGTACTTC. It yields the protein CASSVGPGAYEQYF. The chain combines TRBV9 with TRBJ2-7; maybe TRBD2 (6 bases). V dropped 0 bases and J dropped 2 bases, with 9 bases sitting between them. The germline V gene encodes CDR1 SGDLS and CDR2 YYNGEE. The CDR3 contains 14 residues. Full variable domain (rest looked up from reference TRBV9 and TRBJ2-7): DSGVTQTPKHLITATGQRVTLRCSPRSGDLSVYWYQQSLDQGLQFLIQYYNGEERAKGNILERFSAQQFPDLHSELNLSSLELGDSALYFCASSVGPGAYEQYFGPGTRLTVT.

CDR3 amino acids: CASTSTGPQHF. CDR3 nucleotide sequence: TGTGCCAGCACTTCGACAGGGCCCCAGCATTTT. The rearrangement joins TRBV6-5 to TRBJ1-5; TRBD1 might be the D (6 bases). The CDR3 sequence is 11 residues long. V lost 7 bases, J lost 9 bases, and 10 bases lay in between. From germline, CDR1 is MNHEY and CDR2 SVGAGI.

The V and J genes are TRBV6-5 and TRBJ1-2; 8 bases fit TRBD1. CDR1 MNHEY and CDR2 SVGAGI come from the germline V gene. The junction had 3 bases not matched to a gene; V was cut back by 7 bases and J by 8 bases. CDR3 length equals 11 residues. CDR3 sequence: CASIGQGGYTF. The CDR3, as DNA: TGTGCCAGCATCGGACAGGGCGGCTACACCTTC.

The CDR3 spells CASRTGDYGYTF. The CDR3, as DNA: TGTGCCAGCAGAACAGGGGACTATGGCTACACCTTC. The chain carries TRBV27 and TRBJ1-2; 7 positions match TRBD1. Trimming removed 6 bases from V and 3 bases from J; junction bases left unmatched: 1. The CDR3 extends over 12 amino acids. The germline gives CDR1 MNHEY, CDR2 SMNVEV (reference sequence).

The chain carries TRBV13 and TRBJ2-1; TRBD2 matches 9 bases. Per germline, CDR1 PRHDT and CDR2 FYEKMQ (reference sequence). CDR3 length: 16 amino acids. J was trimmed by 0 bases and V by 3 bases; bases with no gene match: 3. The CDR3 here is CASSFGLASSYNEQFF. CDR3 nucleotide sequence: TGTGCCAGCAGCTTCGGACTAGCGAGCTCCTACAATGAGCAGTTCTTC.

CDR3 nucleotides: TGCGCCAGCAGCTTAGGGACAGGAAGCACTGAAGCTTTCTTT. This translates into CASSLGTGSTEAFF. V and J are TRBV5-1 and TRBJ1-1, with 8 bases aligning to TRBD1. The length of the CDR3 is 14 residues. V lost 2 bases, J lost 4 bases, and 4 bases stayed unmatched. Germline V CDR1 and CDR2: SGHRS, YFSETQ.

The chain recombines TRBV9 with TRBJ2-3; D gene unclear. Germline V lookup: CDR1 SGDLS, CDR2 YYNGEE. The CDR3 has 15 amino acids. The V end lost 0 bases, the J end lost 0 bases, and 8 bases lay between the germline ends. The CDR3 region is CASSVETLSTDTQYF. For the CDR3, the DNA is TGTGCCAGCAGCGTAGAGACACTTAGCACAGATACGCAGTATTTT.

As DNA, the CDR3 is TGCGCCAGCAGCCAAGCCCCCCGGGGTACAGATTCTCCCTCCACTGAAGCTTTCTTT. It translates to CASSQAPRGTDSPSTEAFF. The chain links TRBV4-3 to TRBJ1-1; D is unresolved. Germline-derived CDR1 and CDR2 are LGHNA and YSLEER. This CDR3 has 19 residues. The V end was cut by 1 base, the J end by 4 bases, with 25 bases between.

This sequence joins TRBV9 and TRBJ1-4; D call uncertain. The germline V and J ends were trimmed by 3 bases and 6 bases, with 12 bases remaining between them. The CDR3 loop spans 14 amino acids. Per germline, CDR1 SGDLS and CDR2 YYNGEE. In DNA, the CDR3 is TGTGCCAGCAGCGCAAGGACGGGAGATGAAAAACTGTTTTTT. It specifies CASSARTGDEKLFF.

This chain joins TRBV19 and TRBJ2-6; possible D gene TRBD1, 6 bases. The CDR3 covers 16 residues. V was clipped by 5 bases and J by 1 base, with 12 bases between them. Germline CDR1 LNHDA, CDR2 SQIVND (reference sequence). In DNA form, the CDR3 reads TGTGCCAGTAGTTTGACAGGTTCTTCTGGGGCCAACGTCCTGACTTTC. Its protein product is CASSLTGSSGANVLTF.

The rearrangement joins TRBV9 to TRBJ1-2; D is perhaps TRBD1 (5 bases). The CDR3 runs to 15 residues. Germline values: CDR1 SGDLS, CDR2 YYNGEE. V lost 0 bases to trimming and J lost 3 bases, with 12 bases between them. CDR3 coding DNA: TGTGCCAGCAGCGTAGCCCTGGGGGAGGACTATGGCTACACCTTC. Its translation is CASSVALGEDYGYTF.

This sequence joins TRBV19 and TRBJ1-2, with a tentative D call TRBD1 (5 bases). Germline V CDR1 and CDR2: LNHDA, SQIVND (reference sequence). V was clipped by 10 bases and J by 7 bases, with 13 bases between them. The CDR3 is made up of 11 amino acids. The DNA of the CDR3 is TGTGCCACCGCCGGGGGTCGTGGCTACACCTTC. It codes for CATAGGRGYTF.

J is TRBJ2-7 and V is TRBV28, with TRBD1 matching over 7 bases. V shed 3 bases and J 3 bases; nucleotides not matched to a gene: 5. CDR1 is MDHEN and CDR2 is SYDVKM in the germline V gene. There are 14 residues in the CDR3. The chain's CDR3 is CASSFQGQIYEQYV. The CDR3 DNA reads as TGTGCCAGCAGTTTTCAGGGACAGATCTACGAGCAGTACGTC.

The chain joins TRBV16 to TRBJ1-2; unclear D gene. In germline, CDR1 is KGHSY, CDR2 FQNENV. V shed 2 bases and J shed 0 bases, with 10 bases lying between them. The length of the CDR3 is 15 residues. The CDR3 loop reads CASSQRETANYGYTF. CDR3 nucleotides: TGTGCCAGCAGCCAACGGGAAACAGCTAACTATGGCTACACCTTC.

The rearrangement links TRBV19 to TRBJ2-5; tentative D call: TRBD2 (6 bases). The CDR3 has 16 residues. V was shortened by 4 bases and J by 2 bases, with 17 bases between the two germline ends. CDR1 and CDR2 from the germline V gene are LNHDA and SQIVND (reference sequence). The CDR3 bases are TGTGCCAGTAGTAGGGGTGATGGAGGGAATCAAGAGACCCAGTACTTC. Translation: CASSRGDGGNQETQYF.

V usage is TRBV5-6 and J usage is TRBJ2-5; D is undetermined. Between the trimmed V and J ends, which lost 0 bases and 4 bases, there was a span of 7 bases. The CDR3 has 13 amino acids. The germline V gene has CDR1 SGHDT and CDR2 YYEEEE. The CDR3: CASSLGLGETQYF. CDR3 nucleotides: TGTGCCAGCAGCTTGGGCCTCGGAGAGACCCAGTACTTC. Filled out from reference TRBV5-6 and TRBJ2-5, the complete variable domain reads DAGVTQSPTHLIKTRGQQVTLRCSPKSGHDTVSWYQQALGQGPQFIFQYYEEEERQRGNFPDRFSGHQFPNYSSELNVNALLLGDSALYLCASSLGLGETQYFGPGTRLLVL.

The chain links TRBV7-6 to TRBJ2-5; perhaps TRBD2 as D (6 bases). V was trimmed by 5 bases and J by 6 bases, leaving 19 bases between them. There are 15 residues in the CDR3. Germline V gene sequence: CDR1 SGHVS, CDR2 FNYEAQ. The CDR3 sequence is CASSPKWFGGKTQYF. The CDR3 DNA sequence: TGTGCCAGCAGCCCAAAATGGTTCGGGGGTAAGACCCAGTACTTC.

The rearrangement uses TRBV10-3 and TRBJ1-2; D gene uncertain. The V end lost 0 bases, the J end lost 4 bases, and 12 bases lay between the germline ends. From germline, CDR1 is ENHRY and CDR2 SYGVKD. The CDR3 spans 15 residues. The CDR3 DNA sequence: TGTGCCATCAGTGAGTCGGTAGAGGGAAGCTATGGCTACACCTTC. Protein product: CAISESVEGSYGYTF.

The chain uses TRBV7-9 and TRBJ2-1; D perhaps matches TRBD2 (5 bases). The V and J ends lost 1 base and 4 bases respectively, with 20 bases between them. Germline loops: CDR1 SEHNR, CDR2 FQNEAQ (reference sequence). The CDR3 totals 18 residues. The DNA of the CDR3 is TGTGCCAGCAGCTTAGGAGGCTATTCCGGGGAGAGTTACAATGAGCAGTTCTTC. Translation gives CASSLGGYSGESYNEQFF.